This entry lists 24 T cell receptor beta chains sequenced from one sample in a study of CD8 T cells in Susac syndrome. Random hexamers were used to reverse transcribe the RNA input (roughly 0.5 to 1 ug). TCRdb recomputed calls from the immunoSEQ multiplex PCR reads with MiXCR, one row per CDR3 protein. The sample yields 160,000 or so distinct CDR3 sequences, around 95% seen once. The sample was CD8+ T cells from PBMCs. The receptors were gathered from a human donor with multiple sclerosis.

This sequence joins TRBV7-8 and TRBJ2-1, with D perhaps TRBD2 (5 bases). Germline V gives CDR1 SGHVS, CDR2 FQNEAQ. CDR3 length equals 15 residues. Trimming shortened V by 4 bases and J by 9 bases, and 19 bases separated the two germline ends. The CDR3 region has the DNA TGTGCCAGCAGCTCCCCCCTGTTCGGGGTTAGTGAGCAGTTCTTC. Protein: CASSSPLFGVSEQFF. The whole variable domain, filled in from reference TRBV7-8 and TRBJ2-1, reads GAGVSQSPRYKVAKRGQDVALRCDPISGHVSLFWYQQALGQGPEFLTYFQNEAQLDKSGLPSDRFFAERPEGSVSTLKIQRTQQEDSAVYLCASSSPLFGVSEQFFGPGTRLTVL.

CDR3 amino acids: CASTVGQGMNTEAFF. The CDR3 coding sequence is TGTGCCAGCACCGTCGGGCAGGGTATGAACACTGAAGCTTTCTTT. The rearrangement uses TRBV2 and TRBJ1-1; possibly TRBD1 for D (5 bases). Deletions cut 7 bases from V and 0 bases from J, with 15 bases between. Germline V gene data show CDR1 as SNHLY and CDR2 as FYNNEI. This CDR3 is built from 15 residues. Full variable domain (outside the CDR3, taken from reference TRBV2 and TRBJ1-1): EPEVTQTPSHQVTQMGQEVILRCVPISNHLYFYWYRQILGQKVEFLVSFYNNEISEKSEIFDDQFSVERPDGSNFTLKIRSTKLEDSAMYFCASTVGQGMNTEAFFGQGTRLTVV.

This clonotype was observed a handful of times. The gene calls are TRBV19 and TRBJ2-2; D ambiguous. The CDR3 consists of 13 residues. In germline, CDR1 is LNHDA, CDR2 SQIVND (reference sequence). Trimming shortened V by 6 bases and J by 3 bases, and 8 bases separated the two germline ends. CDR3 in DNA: TGTGCCAGTAGCCTAGGCTACACCGGGGAGCTGTTTTTT. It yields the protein CASSLGYTGELFF. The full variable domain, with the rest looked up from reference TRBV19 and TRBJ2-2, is DGGITQSPKYLFRKEGQNVTLSCEQNLNHDAMYWYRQDPGQGLRLIYYSQIVNDFQKGDIAEGYSVSREKKESFPLTVTSAQKNPTAFYLCASSLGYTGELFFGEGSRLTVL.

The CDR3, as DNA: TGTGCCAGCAGTTACTCTGGGGGGTCTGAAGAGACCCAGTACTTC. Protein sequence: CASSYSGGSEETQYF. The rearrangement joins TRBV6-5 to TRBJ2-5, with D possibly matching TRBD2 (6 bases). The CDR3 is 15 residues long. The germline gives CDR1 MNHEY, CDR2 SVGAGI. Trimming cost V 0 bases and J 3 bases, with 11 bases left between them.

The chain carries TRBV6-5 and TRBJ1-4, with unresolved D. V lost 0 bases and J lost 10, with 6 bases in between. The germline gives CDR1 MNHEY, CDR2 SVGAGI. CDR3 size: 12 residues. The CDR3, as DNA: TGTGCCAGCAGTTACTCGAGTGGAAAACTGTTTTTT. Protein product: CASSYSSGKLFF.

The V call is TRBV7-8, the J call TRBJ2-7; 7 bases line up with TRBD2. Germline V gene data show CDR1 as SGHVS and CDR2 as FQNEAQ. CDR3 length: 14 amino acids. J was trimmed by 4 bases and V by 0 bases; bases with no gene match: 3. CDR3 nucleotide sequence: TGTGCCAGCAGCTTAGCCGGACTAGTTTACGAGCAGTACGTC. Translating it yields CASSLAGLVYEQYV.

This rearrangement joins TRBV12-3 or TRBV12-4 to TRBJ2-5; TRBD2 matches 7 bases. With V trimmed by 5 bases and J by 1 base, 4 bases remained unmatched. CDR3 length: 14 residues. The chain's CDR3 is CASSRSGGQETQYF. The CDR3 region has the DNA TGTGCCAGCAGTCGATCGGGGGGCCAAGAGACCCAGTACTTC.

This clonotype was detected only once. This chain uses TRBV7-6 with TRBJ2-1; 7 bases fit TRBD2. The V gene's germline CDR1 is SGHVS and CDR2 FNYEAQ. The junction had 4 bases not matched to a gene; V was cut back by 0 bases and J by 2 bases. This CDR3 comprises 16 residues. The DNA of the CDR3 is TGTGCCAGCAGCTTAGCTACGGGGGGAGCCTACAATGAGCAGTTCTTC. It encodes CASSLATGGAYNEQFF. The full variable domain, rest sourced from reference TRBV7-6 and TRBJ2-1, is GAGVSQSPRYKVTKRGQDVALRCDPISGHVSLYWYRQALGQGPEFLTYFNYEAQQDKSGLPNDRFSAERPEGSISTLTIQRTEQRDSAMYRCASSLATGGAYNEQFFGPGTRLTVL.

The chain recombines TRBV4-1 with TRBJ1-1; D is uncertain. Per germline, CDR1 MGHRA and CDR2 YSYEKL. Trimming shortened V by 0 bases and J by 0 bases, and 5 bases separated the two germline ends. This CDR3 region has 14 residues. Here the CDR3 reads CASSQEVMNTEAFF. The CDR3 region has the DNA TGCGCCAGCAGCCAAGAAGTTATGAACACTGAAGCTTTCTTT.

CDR3 in DNA: TGTGCCAGCAGCGCGCCGGGACAGGGGAGCTACGAGCAGTACTTC. This codes for CASSAPGQGSYEQYF. The chain recombines TRBV9 with TRBJ2-7; 10 nucleotides agree with TRBD1. Per the germline V gene, CDR1 is SGDLS and CDR2 is YYNGEE. The junction had 6 bases not matched to a gene; V was cut back by 3 bases and J by 3 bases. This CDR3 spans 15 amino acids.

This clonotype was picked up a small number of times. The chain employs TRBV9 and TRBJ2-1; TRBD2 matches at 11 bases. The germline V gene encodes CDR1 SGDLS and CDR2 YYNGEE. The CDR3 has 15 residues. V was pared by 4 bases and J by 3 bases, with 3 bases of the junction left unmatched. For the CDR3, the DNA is TGTGCCAGCAGCCCTGGGACTAGCGGCTACAATGAGCAGTTCTTC. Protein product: CASSPGTSGYNEQFF.

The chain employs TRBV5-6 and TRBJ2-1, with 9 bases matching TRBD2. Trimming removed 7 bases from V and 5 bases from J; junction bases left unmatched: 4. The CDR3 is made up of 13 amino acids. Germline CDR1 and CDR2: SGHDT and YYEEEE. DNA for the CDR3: TGTGCCAGCGGGACTAGCTTGAACAATGAGCAGTTCTTC. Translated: CASGTSLNNEQFF.

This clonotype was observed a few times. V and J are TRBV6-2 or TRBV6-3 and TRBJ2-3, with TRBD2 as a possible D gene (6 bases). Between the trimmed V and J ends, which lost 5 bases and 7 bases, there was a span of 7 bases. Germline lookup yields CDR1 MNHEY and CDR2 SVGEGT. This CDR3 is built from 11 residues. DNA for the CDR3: TGTGCCAGCAGTCTAGCGAATACGCAGTATTTT. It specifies CASSLANTQYF.

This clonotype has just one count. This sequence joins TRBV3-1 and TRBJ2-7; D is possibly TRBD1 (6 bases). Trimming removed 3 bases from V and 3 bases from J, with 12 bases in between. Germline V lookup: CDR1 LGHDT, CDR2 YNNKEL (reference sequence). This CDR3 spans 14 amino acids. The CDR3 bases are TGTGCCAGCAGCCAGGGACGGACAGACTACGAGCAGTACTTC. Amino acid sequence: CASSQGRTDYEQYF.

CDR3 DNA sequence: TGTGCCAGCAGCCAAGTTGGACAGTACAATGAGCAGTTCTTC. Translation: CASSQVGQYNEQFF. J is TRBJ2-1 and V is TRBV14, with D perhaps TRBD1 (6 bases). Germline V gives CDR1 SGHDN, CDR2 FVKESK. The CDR3 sequence is 14 residues long. The ends were cut back, 1 base at V and 4 bases at J, with 8 bases in the middle.

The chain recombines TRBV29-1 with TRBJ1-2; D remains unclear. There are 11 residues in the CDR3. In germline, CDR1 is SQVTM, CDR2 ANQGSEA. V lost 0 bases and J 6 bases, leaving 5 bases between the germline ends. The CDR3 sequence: CSVEEGNGYTF. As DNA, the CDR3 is TGCAGCGTTGAAGAGGGAAATGGCTACACCTTC.

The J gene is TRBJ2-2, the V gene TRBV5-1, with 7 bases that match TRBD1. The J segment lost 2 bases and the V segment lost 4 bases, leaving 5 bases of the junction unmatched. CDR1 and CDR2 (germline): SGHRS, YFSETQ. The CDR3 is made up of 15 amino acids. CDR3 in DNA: TGCGCCAGCAGCCGTTACAGGGGAAACACCGGGGAGCTGTTTTTT. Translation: CASSRYRGNTGELFF.

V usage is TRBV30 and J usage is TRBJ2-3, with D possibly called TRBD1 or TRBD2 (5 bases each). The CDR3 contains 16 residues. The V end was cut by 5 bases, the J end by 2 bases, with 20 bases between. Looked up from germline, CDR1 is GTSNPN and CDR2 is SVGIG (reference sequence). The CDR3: CAWVTGTAEFTDTQYF. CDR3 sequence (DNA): TGTGCCTGGGTCACCGGGACCGCAGAATTCACAGATACGCAGTATTTT.

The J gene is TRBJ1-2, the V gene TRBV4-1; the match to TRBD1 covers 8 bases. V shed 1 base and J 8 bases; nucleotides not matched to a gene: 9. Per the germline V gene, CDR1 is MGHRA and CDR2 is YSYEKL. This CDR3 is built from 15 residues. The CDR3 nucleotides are TGCGCCAGCAGCCAAGGAGCTACAGGGGGGGACGGCTACACCTTC. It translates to CASSQGATGGDGYTF.

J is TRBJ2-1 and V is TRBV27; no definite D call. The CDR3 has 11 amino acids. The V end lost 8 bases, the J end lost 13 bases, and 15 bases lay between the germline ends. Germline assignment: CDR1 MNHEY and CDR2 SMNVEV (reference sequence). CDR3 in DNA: TGTGCCAGCTCAATTGCCGGATTTCAGTTCTTC. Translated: CASSIAGFQFF.

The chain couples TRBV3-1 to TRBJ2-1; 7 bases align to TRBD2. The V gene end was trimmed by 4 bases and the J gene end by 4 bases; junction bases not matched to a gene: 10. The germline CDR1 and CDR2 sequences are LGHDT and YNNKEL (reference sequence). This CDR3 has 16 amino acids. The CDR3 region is CASSRGRGEGYNEQFF. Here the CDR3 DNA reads TGTGCCAGCAGCCGAGGCCGGGGGGAGGGTTACAATGAGCAGTTCTTC.

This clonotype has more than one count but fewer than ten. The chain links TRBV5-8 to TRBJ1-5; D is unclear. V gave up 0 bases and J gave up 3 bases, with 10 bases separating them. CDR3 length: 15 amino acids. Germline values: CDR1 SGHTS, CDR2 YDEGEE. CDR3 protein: CASSLGPGFNQPQHF. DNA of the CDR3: TGTGCCAGCAGCTTGGGTCCGGGGTTCAATCAGCCCCAGCATTTT.

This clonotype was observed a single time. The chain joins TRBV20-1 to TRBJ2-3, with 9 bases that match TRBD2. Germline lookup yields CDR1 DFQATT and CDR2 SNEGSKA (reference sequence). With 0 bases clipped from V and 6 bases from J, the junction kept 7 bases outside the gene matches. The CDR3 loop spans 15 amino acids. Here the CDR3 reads CSARESLAGWDTQYF. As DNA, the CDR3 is TGCAGTGCTAGAGAATCCCTAGCGGGGTGGGATACGCAGTATTTT.

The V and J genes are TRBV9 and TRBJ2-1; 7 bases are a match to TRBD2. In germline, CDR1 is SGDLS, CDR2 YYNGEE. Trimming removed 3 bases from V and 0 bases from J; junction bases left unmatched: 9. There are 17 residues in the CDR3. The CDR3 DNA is TGTGCCAGCAGCGCTAATAGCGGGCGCTACTCCTACAATGAGCAGTTCTTC. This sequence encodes CASSANSGRYSYNEQFF.